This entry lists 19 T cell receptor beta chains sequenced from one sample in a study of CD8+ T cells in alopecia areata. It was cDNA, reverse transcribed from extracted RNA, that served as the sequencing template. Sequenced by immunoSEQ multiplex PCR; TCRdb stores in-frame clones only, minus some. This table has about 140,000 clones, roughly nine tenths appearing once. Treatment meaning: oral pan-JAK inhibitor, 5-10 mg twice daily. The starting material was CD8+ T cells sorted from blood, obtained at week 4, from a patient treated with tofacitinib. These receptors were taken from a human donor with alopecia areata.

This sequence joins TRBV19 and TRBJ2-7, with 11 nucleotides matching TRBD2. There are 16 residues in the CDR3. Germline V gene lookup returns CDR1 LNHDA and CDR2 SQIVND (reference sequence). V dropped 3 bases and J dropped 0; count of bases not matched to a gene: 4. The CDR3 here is CASSISTSGTSYEQYF. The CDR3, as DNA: TGTGCCAGTAGTATTTCGACTAGCGGGACCTCCTACGAGCAGTACTTC.

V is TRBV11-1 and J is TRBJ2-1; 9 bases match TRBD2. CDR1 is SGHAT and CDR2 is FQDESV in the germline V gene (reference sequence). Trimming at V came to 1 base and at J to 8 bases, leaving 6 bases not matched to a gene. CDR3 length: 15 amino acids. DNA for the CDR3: TGTGCCAGCAGCTTAGGGGTTAGCGGGGGAGATGAGCAGTTCTTC. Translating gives CASSLGVSGGDEQFF.

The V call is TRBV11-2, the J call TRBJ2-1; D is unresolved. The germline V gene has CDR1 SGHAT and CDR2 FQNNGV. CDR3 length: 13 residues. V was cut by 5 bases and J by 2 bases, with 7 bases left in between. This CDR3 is CASSPYAYNEQFF. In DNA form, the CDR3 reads TGTGCCAGCAGCCCCTACGCCTACAATGAGCAGTTCTTC. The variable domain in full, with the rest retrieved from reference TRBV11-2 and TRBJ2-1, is EAGVAQSPRYKIIEKRQSVAFWCNPISGHATLYWYQQILGQGPKLLIQFQNNGVVDDSQLPKDRFSAERLKGVDSTLKIQPAKLEDSAVYLCASSPYAYNEQFFGPGTRLTVL.

CDR3 sequence: CASSVGGQADGYTF. The CDR3 nucleotides are TGTGCCAGCAGCGTAGGGGGACAGGCCGATGGCTACACCTTC. The chain recombines TRBV9 with TRBJ1-2; 8 bases agree with TRBD1. This CDR3 has 14 residues. Looked up from germline, CDR1 is SGDLS and CDR2 is YYNGEE. After removal of 0 bases from V and 6 bases from J, the junction contained 4 bases not matched to a gene.

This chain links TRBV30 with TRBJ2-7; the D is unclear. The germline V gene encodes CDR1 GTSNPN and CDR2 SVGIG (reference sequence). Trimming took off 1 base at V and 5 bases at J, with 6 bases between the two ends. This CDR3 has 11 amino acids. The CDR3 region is CAWSDPNEQYF. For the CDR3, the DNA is TGTGCCTGGAGTGACCCCAACGAGCAGTACTTC.

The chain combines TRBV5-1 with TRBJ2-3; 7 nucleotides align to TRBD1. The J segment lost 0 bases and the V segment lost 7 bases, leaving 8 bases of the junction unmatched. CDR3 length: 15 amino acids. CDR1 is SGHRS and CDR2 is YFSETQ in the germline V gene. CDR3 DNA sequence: TGCGCCAGCGAAACCCAGGGGGACAGCACAGATACGCAGTATTTT. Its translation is CASETQGDSTDTQYF.

This CDR3 reads CASSPTAGNIQYF. The CDR3 nucleotides are TGTGCCAGCAGCCCGACCGCGGGGAACATTCAGTACTTC. The V call is TRBV7-6, the J call TRBJ2-4; weak D call: TRBD2 (6 bases). Germline V gene lookup returns CDR1 SGHVS and CDR2 FNYEAQ. This CDR3 has 13 residues. Trimming removed 5 bases at V and 7 bases at J, with 12 bases between.

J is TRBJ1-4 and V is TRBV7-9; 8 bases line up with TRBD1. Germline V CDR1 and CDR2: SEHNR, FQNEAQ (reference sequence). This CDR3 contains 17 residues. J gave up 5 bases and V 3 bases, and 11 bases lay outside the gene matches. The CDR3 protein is CASSLEARGRRNEKLFF. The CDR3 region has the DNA TGTGCCAGCAGCTTGGAGGCCAGGGGGCGACGGAATGAAAAACTGTTTTTT.

The CDR3 DNA follows: TGCGCCAGCAGCCCAATAGCGGGGGACACAGATACGCAGTATTTT. Translation gives CASSPIAGDTDTQYF. The rearrangement uses TRBV4-1 and TRBJ2-3; 9 nucleotides agree with TRBD2. V was pared by 4 bases and J by 2 bases, with 4 bases of the junction left unmatched. The CDR3 runs 15 residues. In germline, CDR1 is MGHRA, CDR2 YSYEKL.

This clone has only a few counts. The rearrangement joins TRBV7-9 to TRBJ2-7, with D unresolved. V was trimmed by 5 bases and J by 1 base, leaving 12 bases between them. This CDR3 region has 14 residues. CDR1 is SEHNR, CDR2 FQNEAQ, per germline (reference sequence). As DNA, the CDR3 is TGTGCCAGCAGCAACGGGCGGCTTTCCTACGAGCAGTACTTC. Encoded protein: CASSNGRLSYEQYF.

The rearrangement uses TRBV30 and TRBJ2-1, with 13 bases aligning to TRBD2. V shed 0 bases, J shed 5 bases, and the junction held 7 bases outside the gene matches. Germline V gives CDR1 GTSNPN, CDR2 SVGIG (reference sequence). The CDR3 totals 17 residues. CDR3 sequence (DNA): TGTGCCTGGAGTGTAGCACTCGGACTAGCGGGGGACAATGAGCAGTTCTTC. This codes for CAWSVALGLAGDNEQFF.

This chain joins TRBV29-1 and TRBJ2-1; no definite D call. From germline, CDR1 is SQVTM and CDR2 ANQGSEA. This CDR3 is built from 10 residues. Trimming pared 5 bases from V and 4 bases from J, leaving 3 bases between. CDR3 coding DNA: TGCAGCGTTCTGTACAATGAGCAGTTCTTC. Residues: CSVLYNEQFF.

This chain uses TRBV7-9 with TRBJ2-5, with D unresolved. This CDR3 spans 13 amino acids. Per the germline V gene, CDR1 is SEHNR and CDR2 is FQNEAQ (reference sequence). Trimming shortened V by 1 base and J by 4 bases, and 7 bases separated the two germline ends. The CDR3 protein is CASSLVHLETQYF. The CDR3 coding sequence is TGTGCCAGCAGCTTAGTGCACCTAGAGACCCAGTACTTC.

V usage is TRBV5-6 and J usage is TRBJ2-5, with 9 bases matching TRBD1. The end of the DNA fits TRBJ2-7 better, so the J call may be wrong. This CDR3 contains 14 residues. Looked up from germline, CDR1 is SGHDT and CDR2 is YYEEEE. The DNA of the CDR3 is TGTGCCAGCAGCTATGGGACAGGGACCCACGAGCAGTACTTC. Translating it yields CASSYGTGTHEQYF.

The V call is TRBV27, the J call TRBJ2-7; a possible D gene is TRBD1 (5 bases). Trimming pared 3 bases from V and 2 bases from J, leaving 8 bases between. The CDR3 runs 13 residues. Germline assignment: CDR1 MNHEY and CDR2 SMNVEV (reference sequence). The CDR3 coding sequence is TGTGCCAGCAGTTTTACAGGACCCTACGAGCAGTACTTC. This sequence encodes CASSFTGPYEQYF.

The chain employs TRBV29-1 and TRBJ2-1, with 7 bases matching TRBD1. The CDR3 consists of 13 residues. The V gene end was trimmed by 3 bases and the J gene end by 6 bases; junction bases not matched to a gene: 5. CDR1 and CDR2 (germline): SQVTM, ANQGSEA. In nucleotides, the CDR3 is TGCAGCGTTGATGGGACAGCCAGCAATGAGCAGTTCTTC. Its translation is CSVDGTASNEQFF.

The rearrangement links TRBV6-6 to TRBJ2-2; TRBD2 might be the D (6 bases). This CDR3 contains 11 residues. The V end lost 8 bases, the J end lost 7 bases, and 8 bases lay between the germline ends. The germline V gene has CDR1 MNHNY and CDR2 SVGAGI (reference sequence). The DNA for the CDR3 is TGTGCCAGCCTGGGGGGCGGGGAGCTGTTTTTT. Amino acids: CASLGGGELFF.

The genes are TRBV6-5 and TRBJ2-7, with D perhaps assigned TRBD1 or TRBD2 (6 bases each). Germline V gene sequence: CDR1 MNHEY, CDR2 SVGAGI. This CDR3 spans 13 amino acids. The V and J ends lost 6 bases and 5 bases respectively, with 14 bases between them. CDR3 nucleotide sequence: TGTGCCAGCAGCTATTTGGGGGGCGACGAGCAGTACTTC. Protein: CASSYLGGDEQYF.

CDR3 in amino acids: CASSQGGSYYEQYF. DNA for the CDR3: TGTGCCAGCAGCCAAGGAGGGAGTTACTACGAGCAGTACTTC. The V and J genes are TRBV13 and TRBJ2-7, with a weak D call TRBD2 (6 bases). This CDR3 has 14 amino acids. Trimming left V 5 bases short and J 3 bases short, with 14 bases between. Germline V gene lookup returns CDR1 PRHDT and CDR2 FYEKMQ (reference sequence).